The present T cell receptor (beta chain) was sequenced within a study of blood T cell repertoires in COVID-19. Overall study context: COVID-19 samples from acute and convalescent phases originated in the United States, Italy and Spain. The cDNA or gDNA used as material had been derived from T cells, B-cell-depleted T cells, or PBMCs.

Per the germline V gene, CDR1 is SGHTA and CDR2 is FQGNSA. This CDR3 spans 15 amino acids. V was clipped by 8 bases and J by 5 bases; unmatched bases: 13. Authors' analysis steps: Reference gene primer amplification gave estimated nucleated cell counts. Profiling relied on immunoSEQ multiplex PCR, and the TCRdb table lists in-frame clones only, not all of them. V and J calls and clone size are as listed in that table; D and trimming were resolved from the DNA. Of about 150,000 clones listed, 81% are singletons. The chain combines TRBV7-2 with TRBJ2-5; 8 bases match TRBD2. The TCR sequence derives from a human donor with acute or convalescent COVID-19. The donor label of this sample is uncertain. Sequenced input: peripheral blood. CDR3 nucleotides: TGTGCCAGCCGTCGACGGACTAGCACTTCGGAGACCCAGTACTTC. It codes for CASRRRTSTSETQYF.